These T cell receptor beta chains were read from a single sample in a study of blood T cell repertoires in COVID-19. This table comes from immunoSEQ multiplex PCR, and its TCRdb copy is limited to in-frame clones, with some not included. The table lists about 330,000 clones, about 87% of them singletons, with less than 6% in the top ten. Material: PBMCs or T cells enriched from blood (not recorded which). The receptors here all came from a woman between 25 and 40 years old who had recovered from COVID-19. The CDR3 runs from the conserved cysteine through the conserved F or W. A D gene is named only where the DNA matches it firmly. Size is omitted from some rows. Given values are once, few, many or a class for expanded clones.

V gene	D gene	J gene	clone size	CDR3 protein	CDR3 DNA
TRBV10-2	.	TRBJ2-3	.	CASSDRADTQYF	TGCGCCAGCAGTGACAGGGCCGATACGCAGTATTTT
TRBV7-8	TRBD1	TRBJ1-1	.	CASSTWDSANTEAFF	TGTGCCAGCAGCACGTGGGACAGCGCCAACACTGAAGCTTTCTTT
TRBV5-1	TRBD1	TRBJ2-2	.	CASTPGTGGAGGGELFF	TGCGCCAGCACCCCCGGGACAGGGGGCGCAGGAGGCGGGGAGCTGTTTTTT
TRBV15	TRBD1	TRBJ1-3	.	CATSGDRGFSGNTIYF	TGTGCCACCAGCGGGGACAGGGGTTTCTCTGGAAACACCATATATTTT
TRBV7-2	.	TRBJ1-2	.	CASSFAGMGGYTF	TGTGCCAGCAGCTTTGCGGGGATGGGAGGCTACACCTTC
TRBV4-3	.	TRBJ2-2	.	CASSQGQTGELFF	TGCGCCAGCAGCCAAGGACAGACCGGGGAGCTGTTTTTT
TRBV7-2	.	TRBJ1-5	.	CASSFGRGNQPQHF	TGTGCCAGCAGCTTTGGGAGGGGGAATCAGCCCCAGCATTTT
TRBV19	.	TRBJ1-3	.	CASPGLGNTIYF	TGTGCCAGCCCTGGGCTTGGAAACACCATATATTTT
TRBV7-6	.	TRBJ2-5	.	CASTRGASAPRTQETQYF	TGTGCCAGCACCCGGGGGGCCTCGGCGCCCAGGACTCAAGAGACCCAGTACTTC
TRBV4-3	TRBD1	TRBJ1-5	.	CASSANRGFRPQHF	TGCGCCAGCAGCGCTAACAGGGGGTTTCGGCCCCAGCATTTT
TRBV10-3	.	TRBJ2-1	.	CAISGSRGGGSYNEQFF	TGTGCCATCAGTGGATCCCGGGGAGGGGGGTCCTACAATGAGCAGTTCTTC
TRBV2	.	TRBJ1-2	.	CASRSDRNYGYTF	TGTGCCAGCAGATCTGACAGGAACTATGGCTACACCTTC
TRBV5-8	.	TRBJ2-1	.	CASSLLKHSYNEQFF	TGTGCCAGCAGCCTACTTAAGCACTCCTACAATGAGCAGTTCTTC
TRBV28	TRBD1	TRBJ1-4	few	CASSSPGQPNEKLFF	TGTGCCAGCAGTTCCCCGGGACAGCCTAATGAAAAACTGTTTTTT
TRBV5-4	.	TRBJ1-2	once	CASSALAGPSGYGYTF	TGTGCCAGCAGCGCCCTAGCGGGGCCCTCTGGATATGGCTACACCTTC
TRBV9	.	TRBJ2-5	.	CASSVALGHRPQETQYF	TGTGCCAGCAGCGTAGCTTTGGGACACCGACCCCAAGAGACCCAGTACTTC
TRBV5-4	.	TRBJ2-7	.	CASSLAAGPTYEQYF	TGTGCCAGCAGCTTGGCCGCGGGGCCGACCTACGAGCAGTACTTC
TRBV11-2	.	TRBJ1-2	few	CASSGLQGRYDYGYTF	TGTGCCAGCAGCGGGCTACAGGGCAGGTACGACTATGGCTACACCTTC
TRBV7-2	TRBD1	TRBJ1-3	.	CASSLQGLAGNTIYF	TGTGCCAGCAGCCTACAGGGGTTGGCTGGAAACACCATATATTTT
TRBV7-9	.	TRBJ2-5	.	CASSRGALETQYF	TGTGCCAGCAGCCGGGGGGCTTTAGAGACCCAGTACTTC
TRBV4-1	.	TRBJ2-3	once	CASSRLGGSADTQYF	TGCGCCAGCAGCCGGTTAGGGGGAAGTGCAGATACGCAGTATTTT
TRBV4-2	.	TRBJ2-1	.	CASSQSRSGQFF	TGTGCCAGCAGCCAATCACGGAGTGGGCAGTTCTTC
TRBV2	TRBD2	TRBJ2-7	.	CASSENRGLAGGYEQYF	TGTGCCAGCAGTGAAAACCGGGGACTAGCGGGGGGATACGAGCAGTACTTC
TRBV27	TRBD1	TRBJ1-1	once	CASSLSRTGEAFF	TGTGCCAGCAGTTTATCCCGGACAGGCGAAGCTTTCTTT
TRBV5-1	TRBD2	TRBJ2-7	.	CASRSSGEYEQYF	TGCGCCAGCAGGTCTAGCGGGGAATACGAGCAGTACTTC
TRBV3-1/TRBV3-2	.	TRBJ1-6	.	CASSQATGIYSPLHF	TGTGCCAGCAGCCAAGCTACAGGGATCTATTCACCCCTCCACTTT
TRBV18	.	TRBJ1-4	once	CASSREEKLFF	TGTGCCAGCTCCCGGGAGGAAAAACTGTTTTTT
TRBV5-6	TRBD2	TRBJ2-3	.	CASSPRRRGDITDTQYF	TGTGCCAGCAGCCCTCGCCGGCGGGGGGATATCACAGATACGCAGTATTTT
TRBV2	.	TRBJ2-7	.	CASRGGHTNYEQYF	TGTGCCAGCAGGGGCGGACATACCAACTACGAGCAGTACTTC
TRBV18	TRBD1	TRBJ2-3	once	CASSPIGQGASTDTQYF	TGTGCCAGCTCGCCGATTGGACAGGGGGCAAGCACAGATACGCAGTATTTT
TRBV12-3/TRBV12-4	.	TRBJ2-1	once	CASRTYNEQFF	TGTGCCAGTCGGACTTACAATGAGCAGTTCTTC
TRBV5-4	TRBD1	TRBJ2-7	.	CASSLPGTGSSEQYF	TGTGCCAGCAGCTTACCCGGGACAGGGTCTAGCGAGCAGTACTTC
TRBV6-2/TRBV6-3	TRBD1	TRBJ1-1	.	CASSTTGGGTEAFF	TGTGCCAGCAGTACAACAGGGGGGGGGACTGAAGCTTTCTTT
TRBV21-1	.	TRBJ1-2	.	CASSKTVEYGYTF	TGTGCCAGCAGCAAGACAGTGGAGTATGGCTACACCTTC
TRBV6-5	.	TRBJ1-6	.	CASRDNNSPLHF	TGTGCCAGCAGGGACAATAATTCACCCCTCCACTTT
TRBV5-1	.	TRBJ1-1	.	CASSLVKRDTEAFF	TGCGCCAGCAGCTTGGTAAAGCGAGACACTGAAGCTTTCTTT
TRBV19	.	TRBJ1-2	once	CASSILEVRTF	TGTGCCAGTAGTATCCTTGAGGTCCGGACCTTC
TRBV21-1	.	TRBJ2-7	.	CASSKGSFSGESYEQYF	TGTGCCAGCAGCAAAGGGAGCTTTTCGGGGGAGTCCTACGAGCAGTACTTC
TRBV10-1	TRBD1	TRBJ1-1	.	CASSMDRSNTEAFF	TGCGCCAGCAGTATGGACAGGAGCAACACTGAAGCTTTCTTT
TRBV3-1/TRBV3-2	TRBD2	TRBJ2-5	.	CASSQKRGGETQYF	TGTGCCAGCAGCCAAAAAAGGGGAGGGGAGACCCAGTACTTC
TRBV2	TRBD1	TRBJ1-6	.	CASSQGQYNSPLHF	TGTGCCAGCAGTCAGGGACAGTATAATTCACCCCTCCACTTT
TRBV12-3/TRBV12-4	.	TRBJ1-3	.	CASSTGSGNTIYF	TGTGCCAGCAGTACAGGGTCGGGAAACACCATATATTTT
TRBV11-3	.	TRBJ1-5	.	CASSLVQANQPQHF	TGTGCCAGCAGCTTAGTACAGGCTAATCAGCCCCAGCATTTT
TRBV5-6	TRBD1	TRBJ2-5	.	CASSAGTVIQETQYF	TGTGCCAGCAGTGCCGGGACAGTTATCCAAGAGACCCAGTACTTC
TRBV19	.	TRBJ1-1	.	CASRNGAPNTEAFF	TGTGCCAGTAGGAATGGGGCTCCGAACACTGAAGCTTTCTTT
TRBV5-1	.	TRBJ2-1	.	CASGTGSGYNEQFF	TGCGCCAGCGGAACAGGGTCGGGCTACAATGAGCAGTTCTTC